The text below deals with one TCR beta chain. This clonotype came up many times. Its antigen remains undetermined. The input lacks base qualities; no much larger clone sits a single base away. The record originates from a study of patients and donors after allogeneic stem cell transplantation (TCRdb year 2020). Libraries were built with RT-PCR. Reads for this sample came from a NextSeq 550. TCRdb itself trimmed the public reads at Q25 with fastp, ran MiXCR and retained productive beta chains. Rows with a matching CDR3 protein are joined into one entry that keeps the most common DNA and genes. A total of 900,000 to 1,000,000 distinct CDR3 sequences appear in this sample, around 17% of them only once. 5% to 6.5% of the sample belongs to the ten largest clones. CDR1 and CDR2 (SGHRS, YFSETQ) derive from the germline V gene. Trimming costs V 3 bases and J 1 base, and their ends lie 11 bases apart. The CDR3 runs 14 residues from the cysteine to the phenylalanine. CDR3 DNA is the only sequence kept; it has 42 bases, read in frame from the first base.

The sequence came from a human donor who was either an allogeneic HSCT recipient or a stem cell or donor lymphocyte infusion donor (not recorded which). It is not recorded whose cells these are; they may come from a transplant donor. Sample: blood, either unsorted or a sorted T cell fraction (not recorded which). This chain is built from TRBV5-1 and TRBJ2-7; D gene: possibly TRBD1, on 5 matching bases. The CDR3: CASSSTGHSYEQYF. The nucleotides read TGCGCCAGCAGCTCGACCGGACATTCCTACGAGCAGTACTTC.